This TCR beta chain came from a study of vaccination and CD4 T cells after COVID-19. Points on this clonotype: The antigen is undetermined. The junction differs from germline at one of its ends, possibly a read error.

With the Oncomine TCR Beta short-read assay, DNA from cultured CD4+ T cells was sequenced. One entry per CDR3 protein results from TCRdb running MiXCR on the PCR reads. This sample has more than 6,500 distinct CDR3 sequences, with roughly 38% found just once. CDR1 is MNHEY, CDR2 SMNVEV, per germline (reference sequence). This CDR3 comprises 13 residues. Indicated treatment: roughly 11-day PBMC culture with coronavirus spike peptide pools or control peptides (ViraFEST assay). Researchers collected the unexposed donor's CD4+ T cells before the COVID-19 pandemic (2011-2018). The source material was CD4+ T cells from blood, cultured in vitro. The chain carries TRBV27 and TRBJ1-1; the D gene is possibly TRBD1 (6 bases). The clonotype originates from a human donor in good health. The CDR3: CACSSSGGHRAFF. The CDR3 DNA reads TGTGCCTGCAGTTCATCGGGGGGGCATCGGGCTTTCTTT.